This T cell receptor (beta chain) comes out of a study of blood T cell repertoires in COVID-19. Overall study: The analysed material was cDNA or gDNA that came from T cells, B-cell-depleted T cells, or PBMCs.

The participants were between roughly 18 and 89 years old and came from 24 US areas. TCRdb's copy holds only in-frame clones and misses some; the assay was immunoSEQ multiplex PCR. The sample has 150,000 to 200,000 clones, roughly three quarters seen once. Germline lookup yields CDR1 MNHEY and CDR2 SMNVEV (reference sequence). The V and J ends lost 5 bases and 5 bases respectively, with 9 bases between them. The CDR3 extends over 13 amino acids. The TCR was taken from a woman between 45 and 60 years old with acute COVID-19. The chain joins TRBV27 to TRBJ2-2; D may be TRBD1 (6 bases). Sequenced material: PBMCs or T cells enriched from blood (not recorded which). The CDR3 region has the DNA TGTGCCAGCAGTCTAGGGGGAACCGGGGAGCTGTTTTTT. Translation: CASSLGGTGELFF.